The 9 T cell receptor beta chains given below trace back to one sample, sequenced in a study of blood T cell repertoires in COVID-19. The protocol was immunoSEQ multiplex PCR, while the TCRdb copy is restricted to in-frame clones and leaves out a portion. The sample lists 250,000 to 400,000 clones, approximately 90% seen once, with 1.5% to 2% in the top ten. What was sequenced was peripheral blood. The source of these receptors is a woman aged 25 to 39 with COVID-19, enrolled during active disease.

V is TRBV7-2 and J is TRBJ2-7; 8 bases line up with TRBD1. Germline V lookup: CDR1 SGHTA, CDR2 FQGNSA. J was trimmed by 6 bases and V by 5 bases; bases with no gene match: 9. This CDR3 has 14 amino acids. The CDR3 DNA reads as TGTGCCAGCAGCGATGGGACAGGCCCCTCCGAGCAGTACTTC. Translated, it gives CASSDGTGPSEQYF.

The chain couples TRBV18 to TRBJ1-1; 9 nucleotides align to TRBD1. With V trimmed by 4 bases and J by 7 bases, 7 bases remained unmatched. Germline V gene lookup returns CDR1 KGHSH and CDR2 LQKENI. The CDR3 sequence is 14 residues long. The CDR3 sequence is CASSLGQGYGEAFF. The DNA of the CDR3 is TGTGCCAGCTCACTCGGACAGGGGTATGGTGAAGCTTTCTTT.

The gene calls are TRBV24-1 and TRBJ2-1; D is perhaps TRBD2 (6 bases). From germline, CDR1 is KGHDR and CDR2 SFDVKD. The CDR3 contains 13 residues. V was cut by 6 bases and J by 5 bases, with 10 bases left in between. CDR3 region: CATSSGDNNEQFF. In DNA, the CDR3 is TGTGCCACCAGTTCGGGGGATAACAATGAGCAGTTCTTC.

The chain combines TRBV7-2 with TRBJ2-1; 11 nucleotides match TRBD2. This CDR3 spans 16 amino acids. J gave up 2 bases and V 1 base, and 1 base lay outside the gene matches. CDR1 is SGHTA, CDR2 FQGNSA, per germline. CDR3 loop: CASSLVAGGTYNEQFF. The CDR3 DNA reads as TGTGCCAGCAGCTTAGTAGCGGGGGGGACCTACAATGAGCAGTTCTTC.

This chain connects TRBV5-5 to TRBJ1-1; D is unclear. CDR3 length: 15 amino acids. Germline CDR1 and CDR2: SGHKS and YYEKEE (reference sequence). The V and J ends lost 4 bases and 2 bases respectively, with 15 bases between them. CDR3 coding DNA: TGTGCCAGCAGCCGGCTTTCGGGTCTCAACACTGAAGCTTTCTTT. Translation gives CASSRLSGLNTEAFF.

The chain recombines TRBV4-1 with TRBJ2-5; D is possibly TRBD2 (6 bases). Germline V gene sequence: CDR1 MGHRA, CDR2 YSYEKL. With 4 bases removed from V and 2 bases from J, the gap between germline ends came to 11 bases. This CDR3 region has 14 residues. This CDR3 reads CASSLEGRQETQYF. The CDR3 DNA sequence: TGCGCCAGCAGCCTCGAGGGGAGGCAAGAGACCCAGTACTTC.

The chain has TRBV7-8 and TRBJ2-7, with TRBD2 matching 7 bases. Trimming took 1 base from V and 2 from J; bases not matched to a gene: 8. The CDR3 loop spans 16 amino acids. Germline values: CDR1 SGHVS, CDR2 FQNEAQ. The CDR3 DNA reads TGTGCCAGCAGCTTAGTCGCGTCGGGGGGAACCTACGAGCAGTACGTC. Protein: CASSLVASGGTYEQYV.

The CDR3 DNA sequence: TGTGCCAGCAGCTCTATGACAGAATTAAACTATGGCTACACCTTC. This sequence encodes CASSSMTELNYGYTF. This chain links TRBV7-9 with TRBJ1-2; perhaps TRBD1 as D (5 bases). V shed 4 bases and J shed 2 bases, with 14 bases lying between them. Germline V lookup: CDR1 SEHNR, CDR2 FQNEAQ (reference sequence). The CDR3 has 15 amino acids.

The J gene is TRBJ2-2, the V gene TRBV5-4; D might be TRBD2 (6 bases). V gave up 4 bases and J gave up 6 bases, with 16 bases separating them. The CDR3 is made up of 15 amino acids. Germline CDR1 and CDR2: SGHNT and YYREEE (reference sequence). Here the CDR3 DNA reads TGTGCCAGCAGCAACCCGACTAGTTTGGCCGGGGAGCTGTTTTTT. Translation gives CASSNPTSLAGELFF.